This T cell receptor (beta chain) is from a study of CD8 T cells in Susac syndrome. V was clipped by 5 bases and J by 0 bases, with 10 bases between them. This CDR3 has 14 residues. Each multiple sclerosis control was a treatment-naive patient with relapsing-remitting disease that was either stable or active. Random-hexamer reverse transcription was applied to roughly 0.45 to 1 ug RNA. The TCR beta CDR3 was amplified by immunoSEQ multiplex PCR across 54 Vbeta, 13 Jbeta. TCRdb passed the immunoSEQ multiplex PCR reads through MiXCR, listing each CDR3 protein once. The sample shows over 200,000 distinct CDR3 sequences, 85% to 95% of them seen only once.

The sequenced sample was CD4+ T cells from PBMCs. The genes are TRBV12-3 or TRBV12-4 and TRBJ1-1, with D uncertain. The sequence came from a human donor with multiple sclerosis. CDR3 nucleotides: TGTGCCAGCAGTGCGCAGGCCCTGAACACTGAAGCTTTCTTT. Translation gives CASSAQALNTEAFF.